This T cell receptor (beta chain) was recovered during a study of T cell responses to AZD1222 COVID-19 vaccine. Study results and limitations: Reportedly, close to half of spike-specific TCRs are directed against unmutated variant regions.

Whether given at about 4 or about 12 weeks, second doses were pooled. Germline-derived CDR1 and CDR2 are SGHAT and FQNNGV. Trimming left V 3 bases short and J 5 bases short, with 8 bases between. The CDR3 is 13 residues long. For this clone: Its specificity is unknown.

Clones were sequenced by immunoSEQ multiplex PCR, and TCRdb holds only the in-frame ones, with some missing. The sample records some 100,000 clones, 85% to 90% being singletons. Here the sequenced sample was peripheral blood, taken 28 days after the second AZD1222 dose. J is TRBJ2-1 and V is TRBV11-2; possibly TRBD2 for D (5 bases). This clonotype was sampled from an adult who received the AZD1222 COVID-19 vaccine. The CDR3 DNA is TGTGCCAGCAGCTTGGGAGTTAACAATGAGCAGTTCTTC. It is translated as CASSLGVNNEQFF.